The clone carrying this T cell receptor beta chain was seen more than once but under ten times. The target antigen is unknown. V dropped 9 bases and J dropped 1 base, with 12 bases sitting between them. This CDR3 spans 13 amino acids. Isolated PBMCs totaled at least 6 million in each sample. The sample belongs to a study of blood T cells in healthy people across ages. A sample-barcoded 5' primer and a J-beta primer mix were used in a second PCR of about 7 to 12 cycles. From the 5' RACE reads, TCRdb called clonotypes with MiXCR, one entry per CDR3 protein. Of more than 1.4 million distinct CDR3 sequences listed, 42% were seen once; the top ten hold 7.9%. General observations from the study: Compared with aged donors, long-lived donors showed fewer expanded clones, suggesting selection.

The chain carries TRBV12-3 or TRBV12-4 and TRBJ1-2; no firm D call. The sequence was collected from a woman in her late teens or twenties in good health. Sequenced input: blood. The DNA for the CDR3 is TGTGCCAGTAATTTAGGGTATAACTATGGCTACACCTTC. This translates into CASNLGYNYGYTF.